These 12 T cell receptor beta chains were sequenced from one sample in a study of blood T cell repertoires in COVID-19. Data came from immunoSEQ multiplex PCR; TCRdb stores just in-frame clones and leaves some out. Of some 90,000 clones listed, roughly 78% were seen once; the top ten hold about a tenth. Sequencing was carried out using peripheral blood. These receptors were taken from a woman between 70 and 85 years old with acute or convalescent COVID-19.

As DNA, the CDR3 is TGTGCCAGCAGCTTAGCAGGGACTGAAGCTTTCTTT. Its protein is CASSLAGTEAFF. The chain is built from TRBV13 and TRBJ1-1; a weak D match, TRBD1 (5 bases). The CDR3 totals 12 residues. Germline lookup yields CDR1 PRHDT and CDR2 FYEKMQ (reference sequence). The V and J ends lost 1 base and 5 bases respectively, with 5 bases between them.

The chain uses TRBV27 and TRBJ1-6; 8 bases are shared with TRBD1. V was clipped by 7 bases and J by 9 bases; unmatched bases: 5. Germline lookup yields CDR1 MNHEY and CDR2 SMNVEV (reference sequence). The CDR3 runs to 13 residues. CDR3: CASKGRGRSPLHF. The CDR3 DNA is TGTGCCAGCAAGGGCAGGGGGCGTTCACCCCTCCACTTT.

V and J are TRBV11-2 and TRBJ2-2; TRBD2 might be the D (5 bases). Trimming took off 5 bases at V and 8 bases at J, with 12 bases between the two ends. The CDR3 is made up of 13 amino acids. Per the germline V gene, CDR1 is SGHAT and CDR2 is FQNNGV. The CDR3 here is CASSLVRRGELFF. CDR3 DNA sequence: TGTGCCAGCAGCCTAGTAAGGAGGGGGGAGCTGTTTTTT. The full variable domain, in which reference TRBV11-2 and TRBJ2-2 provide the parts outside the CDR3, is EAGVAQSPRYKIIEKRQSVAFWCNPISGHATLYWYQQILGQGPKLLIQFQNNGVVDDSQLPKDRFSAERLKGVDSTLKIQPAKLEDSAVYLCASSLVRRGELFFGEGSRLTVL.

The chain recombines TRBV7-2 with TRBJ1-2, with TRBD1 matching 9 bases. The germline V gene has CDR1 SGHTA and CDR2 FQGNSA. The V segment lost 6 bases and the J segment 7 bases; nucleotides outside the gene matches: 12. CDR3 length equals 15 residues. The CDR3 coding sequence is TGTGCCAGCAGGAGAGGAAAGGGACAGGGAAGTGGCTACACCTTC. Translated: CASRRGKGQGSGYTF.

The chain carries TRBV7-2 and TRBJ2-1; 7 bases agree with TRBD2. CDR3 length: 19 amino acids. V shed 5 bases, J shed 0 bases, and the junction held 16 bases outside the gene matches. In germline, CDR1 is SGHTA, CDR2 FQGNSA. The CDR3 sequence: CASSPGGSGRHSSYNEQFF. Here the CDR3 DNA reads TGTGCCAGCAGCCCCGGGGGTAGCGGGCGCCACAGCTCCTACAATGAGCAGTTCTTC.

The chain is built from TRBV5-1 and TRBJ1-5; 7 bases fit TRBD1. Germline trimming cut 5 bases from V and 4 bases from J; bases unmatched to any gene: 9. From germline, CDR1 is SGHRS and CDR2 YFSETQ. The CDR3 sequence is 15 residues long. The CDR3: CASRPGQAVNQPQHF. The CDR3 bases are TGCGCCAGCAGGCCCGGACAGGCGGTGAATCAGCCCCAGCATTTT.

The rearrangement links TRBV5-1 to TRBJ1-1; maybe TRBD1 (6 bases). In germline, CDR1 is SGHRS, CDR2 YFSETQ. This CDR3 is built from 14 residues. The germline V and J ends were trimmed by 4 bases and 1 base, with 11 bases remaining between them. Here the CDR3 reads CASSGRTENTEAFF. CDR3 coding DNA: TGCGCCAGCAGCGGTCGGACAGAGAACACTGAAGCTTTCTTT.

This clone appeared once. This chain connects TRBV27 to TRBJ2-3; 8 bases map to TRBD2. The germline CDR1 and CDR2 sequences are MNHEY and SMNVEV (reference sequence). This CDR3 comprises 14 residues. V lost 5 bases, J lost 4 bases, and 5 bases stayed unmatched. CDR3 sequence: CASSLWTSPDTQYF. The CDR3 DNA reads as TGTGCCAGCAGTCTTTGGACTAGCCCAGATACGCAGTATTTT.

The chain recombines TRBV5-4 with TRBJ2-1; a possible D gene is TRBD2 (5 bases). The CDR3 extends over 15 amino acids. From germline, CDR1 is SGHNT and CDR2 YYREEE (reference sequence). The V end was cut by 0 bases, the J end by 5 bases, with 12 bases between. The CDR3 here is CASSLAGVIDNEQFF. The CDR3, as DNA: TGTGCCAGCAGCTTGGCCGGGGTCATAGACAATGAGCAGTTCTTC.

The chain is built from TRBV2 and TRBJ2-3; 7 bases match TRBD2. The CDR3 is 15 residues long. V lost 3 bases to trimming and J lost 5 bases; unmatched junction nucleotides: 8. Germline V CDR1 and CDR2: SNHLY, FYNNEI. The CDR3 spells CASSDFGGGGDTQYF. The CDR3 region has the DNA TGTGCCAGCAGTGATTTTGGCGGGGGTGGAGATACGCAGTATTTT.

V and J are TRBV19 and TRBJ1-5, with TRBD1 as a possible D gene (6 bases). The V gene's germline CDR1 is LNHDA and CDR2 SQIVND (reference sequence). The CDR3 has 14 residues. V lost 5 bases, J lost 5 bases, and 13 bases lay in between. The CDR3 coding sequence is TGTGCCAGTAGTCCTCAACAGGGTTATCAGCCCCAGCATTTT. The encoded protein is CASSPQQGYQPQHF.

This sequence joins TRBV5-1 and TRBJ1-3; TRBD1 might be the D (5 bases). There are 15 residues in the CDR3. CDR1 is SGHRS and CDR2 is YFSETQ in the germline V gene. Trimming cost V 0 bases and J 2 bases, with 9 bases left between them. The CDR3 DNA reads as TGCGCCAGCAGCTTGGAATCGGGGGCTGGAAACACCATATATTTT. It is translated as CASSLESGAGNTIYF.